This entry lists 25 T cell receptor beta chains sequenced from one sample in a study of early T cells in non-severe SARS-CoV-2 infection. TCRdb used MiXCR to reprocess the 5' RACE reads, holding one entry per CDR3 protein. In the table there are more than 65,000 distinct CDR3 sequences, about 15% of which are singletons. Sequencing was performed on whole blood, taken at baseline. Source of these receptors: an adult who was a healthcare worker with PCR-confirmed SARS-CoV-2 infection or an uninfected control (not recorded which).

The chain has TRBV20-1 and TRBJ2-3; TRBD2 is a possible D gene (7 bases). The germline gives CDR1 DFQATT, CDR2 SNEGSKA (reference sequence). The CDR3 totals 14 residues. The V gene lost 2 bases and the J gene lost 1 base, with 10 bases spanning the gap. The CDR3 DNA is TGCAGTGCTAGAAGGGGGAGGGGCACAGATACGCAGTATTTT. It translates to CSARRGRGTDTQYF.

This clonotype showed up just a few times. CDR3 sequence reads: CASSLGYTDNEQFF. In nucleotides, the CDR3 is TGCGCCAGCAGCTTAGGCTATACAGACAATGAGCAGTTCTTC. V gene TRBV5-1 combines with J gene TRBJ2-1; D uncertain. CDR3 length equals 14 residues. Germline V gives CDR1 SGHRS, CDR2 YFSETQ. The V and J ends lost 2 bases and 5 bases respectively, with 11 bases between them.

A few counts support this clonotype. The J gene is TRBJ2-3, the V gene TRBV5-1; D perhaps matches TRBD1 (6 bases). V lost 4 bases and J 4 bases, leaving 10 bases between the germline ends. The germline V gene has CDR1 SGHRS and CDR2 YFSETQ. This CDR3 region has 13 residues. CDR3 sequence reads: CASSPTGPDTQYF. The DNA for the CDR3 is TGCGCCAGCAGCCCTACAGGGCCAGATACGCAGTATTTT.

This clonotype appeared a few times. The J gene is TRBJ2-3, the V gene TRBV3-1; possible D gene TRBD1, 6 bases. The CDR3 sequence is 13 residues long. Trimming took 4 bases from V and 5 from J, leaving 10 bases between them. The germline CDR1 and CDR2 sequences are LGHDT and YNNKEL (reference sequence). This CDR3 is CASSPSGVDTQYF. CDR3 coding DNA: TGTGCCAGCAGCCCATCAGGGGTAGATACGCAGTATTTT.

The J gene is TRBJ1-4, the V gene TRBV7-8; 8 bases agree with TRBD1. V dropped 1 base and J dropped 7; count of bases not matched to a gene: 14. This CDR3 region has 18 residues. Germline CDR1 SGHVS, CDR2 FQNEAQ. CDR3 residues: CASSLERTGYSPSEKLFF. CDR3 DNA sequence: TGTGCCAGCAGCTTAGAGCGGACAGGGTATTCGCCAAGTGAAAAACTGTTTTTT.

This clonotype was seen a handful of times. This rearrangement joins TRBV20-1 to TRBJ2-3, with 14 bases identical to TRBD2. Losses at the gene ends were 3 bases for V and 5 bases for J; bases not matched to a gene: 4. Germline assignment: CDR1 DFQATT and CDR2 SNEGSKA (reference sequence). The CDR3 is made up of 15 amino acids. CDR3 amino acids: CSARLGLAGGDTQYF. CDR3 DNA: TGCAGTGCTAGGTTAGGACTAGCGGGAGGAGATACGCAGTATTTT.

The chain employs TRBV7-6 and TRBJ2-3, with D possibly being TRBD1 (6 bases). The CDR3 totals 18 residues. With 5 bases removed from V and 0 bases from J, the gap between germline ends came to 21 bases. CDR1 and CDR2 (germline): SGHVS, FNYEAQ. The CDR3 DNA sequence: TGTGCCAGCAGCACAAGCCCCCGGGACATACTTAGCACAGATACGCAGTATTTT. Translated: CASSTSPRDILSTDTQYF.

Ten or more counts support this clonotype. The chain combines TRBV9 with TRBJ2-5; tentatively, D is TRBD2 (6 bases). The CDR3 is made up of 13 amino acids. Germline CDR1 is SGDLS and CDR2 is YYNGEE. Trimming shortened V by 7 bases and J by 1 base, and 11 bases separated the two germline ends. The CDR3 sequence: CASGREVQETQYF. CDR3 nucleotide sequence: TGTGCCAGCGGGCGGGAAGTCCAAGAGACCCAGTACTTC.

The chain recombines TRBV5-4 with TRBJ2-3, with TRBD2 identical over 10 bases. CDR3 length equals 15 residues. CDR1 and CDR2 from the germline V gene are SGHNT and YYREEE (reference sequence). V trimming: 4 bases; J trimming: 3 bases; junction bases outside the gene matches: 5. The CDR3 DNA is TGTGCCAGCAGCCGCCTAGCGGGAGTGACAGATACGCAGTATTTT. The encoded protein is CASSRLAGVTDTQYF.

This clonotype was recorded a few times. The genes are TRBV18 and TRBJ1-4, with D unclear. This CDR3 is built from 14 residues. Germline values: CDR1 KGHSH, CDR2 LQKENI. Trimming cost V 5 bases and J 5 bases, with 12 bases left between them. The DNA of the CDR3 is TGTGCCAGCTCAGGTGGACGGAAGAATGAAAAACTGTTTTTT. Residues: CASSGGRKNEKLFF.

This sequence joins TRBV28 and TRBJ2-7, with 8 bases fitting TRBD2. The CDR3 consists of 15 residues. Trimming removed 6 bases from V and 0 bases from J; junction bases left unmatched: 7. The germline V gene encodes CDR1 MDHEN and CDR2 SYDVKM. The CDR3 loop reads CASSPAGTSSYEQYF. The CDR3, as DNA: TGTGCCAGCAGCCCCGCCGGGACTAGCTCCTACGAGCAGTACTTC.

For the CDR3, the DNA is TGTGCCAGCAGTTTGGACACACTGAACACTGAAGCTTTCTTT. Protein sequence: CASSLDTLNTEAFF. The chain links TRBV27 to TRBJ1-1; D possibly corresponds to TRBD1 (5 bases). CDR3 length equals 14 residues. The germline CDR1 and CDR2 sequences are MNHEY and SMNVEV (reference sequence). Trimming cost V 3 bases and J 0 bases, with 8 bases left between them.

The chain uses TRBV3-1 and TRBJ2-1, with a weak D call TRBD1 (6 bases). Trimming left V 4 bases short and J 8 bases short, with 18 bases between. The germline V gene encodes CDR1 LGHDT and CDR2 YNNKEL (reference sequence). This CDR3 is built from 15 residues. The CDR3 coding sequence is TGTGCCAGCAGCCCCCAGCAGGGGCGATACTATGAGCAGTTCTTC. The encoded protein is CASSPQQGRYYEQFF.

This clonotype was found many times. This chain links TRBV5-4 with TRBJ2-6; 9 bases fit TRBD2. The CDR3 contains 18 residues. Germline lookup yields CDR1 SGHNT and CDR2 YYREEE (reference sequence). V gave up 2 bases and J gave up 0 bases; unmatched junction bases: 6. CDR3 sequence reads: CASSLGLALSSGANVLTF. Written as DNA, the CDR3 is TGTGCCAGCAGCTTAGGACTAGCGCTCTCCTCTGGGGCCAACGTCCTGACTTTC.

The J gene is TRBJ1-1, the V gene TRBV29-1, with D tentatively TRBD1 (6 bases). Trimming removed 8 bases at V and 3 bases at J, with 13 bases between. The length of the CDR3 is 12 residues. Per germline, CDR1 SQVTM and CDR2 ANQGSEA. The CDR3 nucleotides are TGCAGCTTAGGGGGGGGAGACACTGAAGCTTTCTTT. It translates to CSLGGGDTEAFF.

CDR3 coding DNA: TGTGCCAGCAGCTATAGCGGGAGCAGGTACGAGCAGTACTTC. Residues: CASSYSGSRYEQYF. The chain joins TRBV6-2 or TRBV6-3 to TRBJ2-7; 9 nucleotides line up with TRBD2. Germline trimming cut 6 bases from V and 4 bases from J; bases unmatched to any gene: 7. Per the germline V gene, CDR1 is MNHEY and CDR2 is SVGEGT. This CDR3 is built from 14 residues.

The chain carries TRBV10-3 and TRBJ2-3; no clear D gene. Trimming left V 6 bases short and J 2 bases short, with 18 bases between. In germline, CDR1 is ENHRY, CDR2 SYGVKD. The CDR3 has 16 amino acids. This CDR3 is CAISARKDGNTDTQYF. The DNA for the CDR3 is TGTGCCATCAGCGCTCGGAAAGACGGTAACACAGATACGCAGTATTTT.

The chain recombines TRBV24-1 with TRBJ2-2, with D unresolved. V was pared by 5 bases and J by 6 bases, with 12 bases between. Per the germline V gene, CDR1 is KGHDR and CDR2 is SFDVKD. The CDR3 extends over 14 amino acids. CDR3 coding DNA: TGTGCCACCAGTGGACCAGTTGGGGCCGGGGAGCTGTTTTTT. Translated, it gives CATSGPVGAGELFF.

At least ten counts were recorded for this clonotype. J is TRBJ2-1 and V is TRBV19, with 9 bases aligning to TRBD2. Looked up from germline, CDR1 is LNHDA and CDR2 is SQIVND (reference sequence). V lost 4 bases, J lost 0 bases, and 4 bases stayed unmatched. The CDR3 sequence is 16 residues long. In nucleotides, the CDR3 is TGTGCCAGTAGTACCCTAGCGGGGCCCTCCTACAATGAGCAGTTCTTC. This encodes CASSTLAGPSYNEQFF.

The chain recombines TRBV5-1 with TRBJ1-1, with D hard to call. With 0 bases removed from V and 5 bases from J, the gap between germline ends came to 17 bases. The CDR3 length is 16 residues. The germline CDR1 and CDR2 sequences are SGHRS and YFSETQ. The chain's CDR3 is CASSLVESSFSTEAFF. The CDR3 coding sequence is TGCGCCAGCAGCTTGGTAGAGAGTTCTTTTTCAACTGAAGCTTTCTTT.

The V gene is TRBV6-5, the J gene TRBJ1-1, with D maybe TRBD1 (6 bases). The CDR3 sequence is 15 residues long. The V and J ends lost 4 bases and 5 bases respectively, with 17 bases between them. Germline V lookup: CDR1 MNHEY, CDR2 SVGAGI. CDR3 amino acids: CASSSETGRGTEAFF. CDR3 nucleotides: TGTGCCAGCAGTTCCGAAACAGGGAGGGGAACTGAAGCTTTCTTT.

The genes are TRBV7-9 and TRBJ2-3, with D possibly matching TRBD2 (6 bases). The CDR3 consists of 17 residues. Deletions cut 5 bases from V and 0 bases from J, with 18 bases between. Germline V lookup: CDR1 SEHNR, CDR2 FQNEAQ (reference sequence). CDR3 sequence: CASSPVGHGTSTDTQYF. DNA of the CDR3: TGTGCCAGCAGCCCCGTTGGGCACGGGACTAGCACAGATACGCAGTATTTT.

This clonotype was detected many times. The CDR3 reads CASSTGSHYGYTF. The DNA of the CDR3 is TGTGCCAGCAGCACGGGTAGTCACTATGGCTACACCTTC. The chain uses TRBV7-9 and TRBJ1-2; D remains unclear. CDR1 SEHNR and CDR2 FQNEAQ come from the germline V gene (reference sequence). Trimming removed 5 bases from V and 3 bases from J, with 10 bases in between. The CDR3 totals 13 residues.

This clonotype showed up many times. V usage is TRBV7-9 and J usage is TRBJ2-2, with 7 bases matching TRBD2. V shed 5 bases, J shed 8 bases, and the junction held 8 bases outside the gene matches. This CDR3 has 14 residues. Germline V gene data show CDR1 as SEHNR and CDR2 as FQNEAQ (reference sequence). As DNA, the CDR3 is TGTGCCAGCAGCCGGACTAGTACAGCTGGGGAGCTGTTTTTT. Translation gives CASSRTSTAGELFF.

This clonotype was seen a few times. In DNA form, the CDR3 reads TGTGCCAGCAGTCCCCTCCGGGGGGGCGACTATGGCTACACCTTC. It encodes CASSPLRGGDYGYTF. The gene calls are TRBV28 and TRBJ1-2; D is perhaps TRBD1 (6 bases). Trimming shortened V by 5 bases and J by 3 bases, and 16 bases separated the two germline ends. Germline V CDR1 and CDR2: MDHEN, SYDVKM. The CDR3 has 15 residues.